This entry describes one T cell receptor beta chain. The data derive from a study of blood T cell repertoires in COVID-19. Study overall: Samples came from the United States, Italy and Spain, spanning acute and convalescent COVID-19. T cells, B-cell-depleted T cells, or PBMCs provided the cDNA or gDNA that served as material.

As processed by the authors: The authors estimated nucleated cell counts from reference gene primer amplification. Profiling relied on immunoSEQ multiplex PCR, and the TCRdb table lists in-frame clones only, not all of them. The DNA was the basis for D and trimming; V, J and clone size are from that table. The repertoire holds roughly 130,000 clones, with about 86% as singletons. The source is a woman in her 50s with acute or convalescent COVID-19. The sequencing sample was made of peripheral blood.

CDR3 DNA: TGTGCCAGCAGTGAGCAAAGGGGGCGGGAAGGATATGGCTACACCTTC. This sequence encodes CASSEQRGREGYGYTF. The chain combines TRBV6-1 with TRBJ1-2; TRBD1 matches at 7 bases. CDR1 and CDR2 (germline): MNHNS, SASEGT. V lost 3 bases, J lost 5 bases, and 12 bases stayed unmatched. This CDR3 is built from 16 residues.